A selection of T cell receptor beta chains follows, all from one sample in a study of blood T cell repertoires in COVID-19. Here immunoSEQ multiplex PCR was the method, and the copy in TCRdb shows in-frame clones only, minus some. The sample consists of approximately 190,000 clones, about 83% of them appearing once. The material sequenced was PBMCs or T cells enriched from blood (not recorded which). Receptor source: a woman aged 25-40 years who had been exposed to COVID-19. The CDR3 runs from the conserved cysteine through the conserved F or W. The D gene is left open where the match is weak. The size of a clone is reported for some rows only, either as once, few or many, or as a class for expanded clones.

j_call v_call clone_size d_call cdr3_aa cdr3_nt
TRBJ1-1 TRBV24-1 - - CATSDWQTALNEAFF TGTGCCACCAGTGATTGGCAGACAGCATTGAACGAAGCTTTCTTT
TRBJ2-7 TRBV18 - - CASSPGPGSYEQYF TGTGCCAGCTCACCCGGCCCAGGTTCCTACGAGCAGTACTTC
TRBJ1-1 TRBV10-3 - TRBD1 CAISEVSGGTEAFF TGTGCCATCAGTGAGGTGTCAGGGGGCACTGAAGCTTTCTTT
TRBJ2-7 TRBV7-2 once TRBD1 CASSSRGTGVAYEQYF TGTGCCAGCAGCTCTAGGGGTACAGGGGTTGCTTACGAGCAGTACTTC
TRBJ1-5 TRBV19 - - CASSIASNQPQHF TGTGCCAGTAGTATAGCGAGCAATCAGCCCCAGCATTTT
TRBJ2-3 TRBV5-1 once TRBD2 CASSLEAGGGTDTQYF TGCGCCAGCAGCTTGGAAGCGGGGGGCGGAACAGATACGCAGTATTTT
TRBJ2-5 TRBV19 - - CASSIEGAPTPGTQYF TGTGCCAGTAGTATAGAGGGGGCCCCTACCCCGGGGACCCAGTACTTC
TRBJ2-3 TRBV4-1 - TRBD2 CASSYRTSGGAVDTQYF TGCGCCAGCAGCTACCGGACTAGCGGGGGGGCCGTAGATACGCAGTATTTT
TRBJ1-3 TRBV27 - - CASRAGQLFGNTIYF TGTGCCAGCAGAGCAGGGCAACTATTTGGAAACACCATATATTTT
TRBJ1-3 TRBV7-9 - - CASSLPVTGNTIYF TGTGCCAGCAGCTTACCCGTGACAGGAAACACCATATATTTT
TRBJ1-1 TRBV19 - - CASSIVGQTNTEAFF TGTGCCAGTAGTATAGTTGGACAGACGAACACTGAAGCTTTCTTT
TRBJ1-2 TRBV18 - TRBD1 CASSPAGGQGANGYTF TGTGCCAGCTCACCTGCAGGAGGACAGGGGGCAAATGGCTACACCTTC
TRBJ2-7 TRBV19 - - CASTHKGSHEQYF TGTGCCAGTACACATAAGGGGTCCCACGAGCAGTACTTC
TRBJ2-3 TRBV10-1 - - CASSDGDSTDTQYF TGCGCCAGCAGTGACGGGGATAGCACAGATACGCAGTATTTT
TRBJ2-7 TRBV4-1 - TRBD1 CASSLGQGAQEQYF TGCGCCAGCAGTCTCGGACAGGGGGCACAGGAGCAGTACTTC